This record looks at one T cell receptor beta chain sequence and its context. Antigen unknown. This entry belongs to a study of cytomegalovirus exposure and HLA in healthy donors. General study points: High specificity and sensitivity for cytomegalovirus status were reported for the classifier. Sequencing probably produced one cluster of sequence variants that were highly shared. Earlier findings revealed that most TCR beta V segments proved productive either about 87% or about 30% of the time. Later on, a genetic analysis was performed. It linked a missense variant in DCLRE1C with V- and J-gene trimming of TCR beta.

The CDR3 totals 14 residues. V dropped 0 bases and J dropped 5 bases, with 11 bases sitting between them. The germline gives CDR1 SGHRS, CDR2 YFSETQ. The PCR made use of 60 Vbeta and 13 Jbeta primers. Libraries were prepared by immunoSEQ multiplex PCR; TCRdb keeps only in-frame clonotypes and omits some of them. Of more than 80,000 clones listed, roughly 82% are singletons. The rearrangement joins TRBV5-1 to TRBJ1-2; D remains ambiguous. The origin of this receptor is a human donor in good health. Sequencing used PBMCs. The CDR3 loop reads CASSLGSSLYGYTF. The CDR3 DNA sequence: TGCGCCAGCAGCTTGGGTTCCAGTTTATATGGCTACACCTTC.